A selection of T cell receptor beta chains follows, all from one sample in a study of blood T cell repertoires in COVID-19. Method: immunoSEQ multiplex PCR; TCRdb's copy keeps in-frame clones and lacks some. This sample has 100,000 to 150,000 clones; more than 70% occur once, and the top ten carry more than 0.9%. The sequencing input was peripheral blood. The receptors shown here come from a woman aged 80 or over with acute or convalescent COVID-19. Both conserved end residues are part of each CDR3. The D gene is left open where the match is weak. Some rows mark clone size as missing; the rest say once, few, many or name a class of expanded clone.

CASSLYAGGTGETQYF | TGCGCCAGCAGCTTGTATGCGGGGGGGACAGGAGAGACCCAGTACTTC | TRBJ2-5 | TRBV5-1 | . | once
CASSLVGGVETQYF | TGTGCCAGTAGCCTGGTTGGAGGGGTTGAGACCCAGTACTTC | TRBJ2-5 | TRBV19 | . | .
CASSRTTLSPGELFF | TGTGCCAGCAGTAGGACAACACTTTCGCCCGGGGAGCTGTTTTTT | TRBJ2-2 | TRBV2 | . | .
CASSNPGSWGYTF | TGTGCCAGCAGTAATCCGGGTTCATGGGGCTACACCTTC | TRBJ1-2 | TRBV6-6 | . | once
CASSLGISGFGYTF | TGTGCCAGCAGTCTCGGGATTTCAGGTTTCGGCTACACCTTC | TRBJ1-2 | TRBV6-5 | . | .
CASSQGYRFWNTEAFF | TGCGCCAGCAGCCAAGGTTATAGATTTTGGAACACTGAAGCTTTCTTT | TRBJ1-1 | TRBV4-3 | . | .
CASSKALYRVGYGYTF | TGTGCCAGCAGCAAAGCGCTTTACAGGGTGGGCTATGGCTACACCTTC | TRBJ1-2 | TRBV21-1 | . | .
CASSLGSGGASPLHF | TGCGCCAGCAGCTTGGGCTCAGGGGGCGCATCACCCCTCCACTTT | TRBJ1-6 | TRBV5-1 | TRBD1 | .
CASRAPGQLNTEAFF | TGTGCCAGCAGGGCCCCGGGACAGCTGAACACTGAAGCTTTCTTT | TRBJ1-1 | TRBV11-3 | TRBD1 | .
CASSLRENSPLHF | TGTGCCAGCAGCTTGAGAGAAAATTCACCCCTCCACTTT | TRBJ1-6 | TRBV7-9 | . | .
CASGLVLHRGPMNTEAFF | TGTGCTAGTGGTTTGGTATTGCATAGGGGCCCAATGAACACTGAAGCTTTCTTT | TRBJ1-1 | TRBV12-5 | . | .
CASRVGQVAEAFF | TGTGCCAGCAGGGTTGGACAGGTCGCTGAAGCTTTCTTT | TRBJ1-1 | TRBV6-5 | TRBD1 | .
CATSSGQGRYGYTF | TGTGCCACCAGCTCTGGACAGGGGCGATATGGCTACACCTTC | TRBJ1-2 | TRBV15 | TRBD1 | .
CASSMRQGRSNQPQHF | TGTGCCAGTAGTATGCGACAGGGGAGGTCAAATCAGCCCCAGCATTTT | TRBJ1-5 | TRBV19 | TRBD1 | few
CASSVVDSPSTDTQYF | TGTGCCAGCAGCGTAGTGGACAGCCCGAGCACAGATACGCAGTATTTT | TRBJ2-3 | TRBV9 | . | .
CASSLSNSPGELFF | TGTGCCAGCAGCTTAAGCAATAGCCCCGGGGAGCTGTTTTTT | TRBJ2-2 | TRBV7-2 | . | .
CASSVDFQETQYF | TGTGCCAGCAGCGTGGACTTTCAAGAGACCCAGTACTTC | TRBJ2-5 | TRBV3-1/TRBV3-2 | . | .
CASSFSIQEGNTEAFF | TGCGCCAGCAGCTTCTCTATACAGGAGGGTAACACTGAAGCTTTCTTT | TRBJ1-1 | TRBV5-1 | . | .
CASSLETGRVAFF | TGTGCCAGCAGCTTAGAAACAGGGAGGGTAGCTTTCTTT | TRBJ1-1 | TRBV7-2 | . | .
CASRPPGANNSPLHF | TGTGCCAGCAGACCACCGGGAGCTAATAATTCACCCCTCCACTTT | TRBJ1-6 | TRBV6-5 | . | .
CASSETGVEKLFF | TGTGCCAGCAGTGAAACGGGGGTTGAAAAACTGTTTTTT | TRBJ1-4 | TRBV2 | . | .
CATGTGGGNQPQHF | TGTGCCACCGGGACAGGGGGCGGCAATCAGCCCCAGCATTTT | TRBJ1-5 | TRBV24-1 | TRBD1 | .
CASSLGDRAPSGNTIYF | TGTGCCAGCAGCTTAGGGGACAGGGCACCCTCTGGAAACACCATATATTTT | TRBJ1-3 | TRBV13 | TRBD1 | once
CASSLALGGTEAFF | TGTGCCAGCAGCTTAGCGCTCGGGGGCACTGAAGCTTTCTTT | TRBJ1-1 | TRBV7-2 | . | .
CASSPATSSSTDTQYF | TGCGCCAGCAGCCCTGCGACTAGCAGTAGCACAGATACGCAGTATTTT | TRBJ2-3 | TRBV5-1 | TRBD2 | few
CASSLGDYSLNEQFF | TGTGCCAGCAGCTTAGGGGACTATTCCCTCAATGAGCAGTTCTTC | TRBJ2-1 | TRBV11-3 | TRBD2 | .
CASRGQGELFF | TGTGCCAGCAGGGGACAGGGGGAGCTGTTTTTT | TRBJ2-2 | TRBV6-5 | TRBD1 | few
CASSRGVAGTPAKNIQYF | TGCGCCAGCAGCCGGGGGGTTGCCGGGACGCCTGCCAAAAACATTCAGTACTTC | TRBJ2-4 | TRBV4-1 | . | .
CASRSDRDSYEQYF | TGTGCCAGCAGATCGGACAGGGACTCCTACGAGCAGTACTTC | TRBJ2-7 | TRBV7-8 | TRBD1 | .
CASSVSGTGGPYEQYF | TGTGCCAGCAGCGTCTCCGGGACAGGGGGCCCCTACGAGCAGTACTTC | TRBJ2-7 | TRBV9 | TRBD1 | .
CASRTGTRGLEQYF | TGTGCCAGCAGGACCGGGACACGAGGTTTAGAGCAGTACTTC | TRBJ2-7 | TRBV6-6 | . | .
CASSSVGLAGGNKETQYF | TGTGCCAGCAGCAGCGTGGGTCTAGCGGGGGGGAACAAAGAGACCCAGTACTTC | TRBJ2-5 | TRBV9 | TRBD2 | .
CASSEEFGGGKLFF | TGTGCCAGCAGTGAAGAGTTTGGGGGGGGAAAACTGTTTTTT | TRBJ1-4 | TRBV2 | . | .
CASSPRQGDAEAFF | TGTGCCAGCTCACCACGTCAGGGGGACGCTGAAGCTTTCTTT | TRBJ1-1 | TRBV18 | TRBD1 | .
CASSTTFLLGGYTF | TGTGCCAGCAGTACTACCTTTCTTCTGGGTGGCTACACCTTC | TRBJ1-2 | TRBV2 | . | .
CASSLILGTGGNEQFF | TGTGCCAGCAGCTTAATCCTCGGGACAGGGGGCAATGAGCAGTTCTTC | TRBJ2-1 | TRBV7-2 | TRBD1 | .
CAGSGTSGGDNEQFF | TGTGCCGGCAGCGGGACTAGCGGGGGGGACAATGAGCAGTTCTTC | TRBJ2-1 | TRBV6-5 | TRBD2 | .
CASSQEGQAYEQYF | TGCGCCAGCAGCCAAGAAGGTCAGGCCTACGAGCAGTACTTC | TRBJ2-7 | TRBV4-1 | . | .
CASSISGATGELFF | TGTGCCAGTAGTATCTCAGGGGCCACCGGGGAGCTGTTTTTT | TRBJ2-2 | TRBV19 | . | .
CASSLDRPGVRNQPQHF | TGTGCCAGCAGCTTAGATCGGCCCGGGGTGAGGAATCAGCCCCAGCATTTT | TRBJ1-5 | TRBV11-2 | . | .
CASSPGTGVGEQYF | TGTGCCAGCAGCCCCGGGACAGGGGTTGGCGAGCAGTACTTC | TRBJ2-7 | TRBV6-5 | TRBD1 | .
CASSIDSRLAKNIQYF | TGCGCCAGCAGCATTGACAGCCGTCTAGCCAAAAACATTCAGTACTTC | TRBJ2-4 | TRBV5-1 | . | .
CASSVDLMGQGTEAFF | TGTGCCAGCAGCGTAGATTTGATGGGACAGGGAACTGAAGCTTTCTTT | TRBJ1-1 | TRBV9 | TRBD1 | .
CASSPSGTYNEQFF | TGCGCCAGCAGCCCCTCGGGGACTTACAATGAGCAGTTCTTC | TRBJ2-1 | TRBV4-3 | . | .
CAIAGGAGRSPLHF | TGTGCCATCGCAGGGGGCGCTGGAAGGTCACCCCTCCACTTT | TRBJ1-6 | TRBV10-3 | TRBD1 | .
CASSARQGPNSPLHF | TGTGCCAGCAGCGCCCGACAGGGCCCTAATTCACCCCTCCACTTT | TRBJ1-6 | TRBV9 | TRBD1 | once
CASRDSGTEAFF | TGTGCCAGCAGAGACAGTGGAACTGAAGCTTTCTTT | TRBJ1-1 | TRBV12-3/TRBV12-4 | . | .
CASSSPGTGNYGYTF | TGCGCCAGCAGCTCACCCGGGACAGGGAACTATGGCTACACCTTC | TRBJ1-2 | TRBV5-1 | TRBD1 | .
CASSLDPGDRGPGYTF | TGCGCCAGCAGCTTGGATCCGGGGGACAGGGGTCCTGGCTACACCTTC | TRBJ1-2 | TRBV5-1 | TRBD1 | .
CASSLAGGNSPLHF | TGTGCCAGTTCCCTTGCGGGTGGCAATTCACCCCTCCACTTT | TRBJ1-6 | TRBV3-1/TRBV3-2 | . | once
CASSLPGQVNTEAFF | TGTGCCAGCAGCTTGCCGGGACAGGTGAACACTGAAGCTTTCTTT | TRBJ1-1 | TRBV5-6 | TRBD1 | .
CASSLQGNTEAFF | TGTGCCAGCAGTCTACAGGGGAACACTGAAGCTTTCTTT | TRBJ1-1 | TRBV12-3/TRBV12-4 | . | .
CASRLSTVNTEAFF | TGTGCCAGCAGGCTATCTACAGTGAACACTGAAGCTTTCTTT | TRBJ1-1 | TRBV27 | . | .
CASSQDRTVGNTIYF | TGTGCCAGCAGCCAAGATCGAACAGTTGGAAACACCATATATTTT | TRBJ1-3 | TRBV4-2 | . | few
CASSETGTGNEKLFF | TGTGCCAGCAGTGAGACCGGGACAGGGAATGAAAAACTGTTTTTT | TRBJ1-4 | TRBV6-1 | TRBD1 | .